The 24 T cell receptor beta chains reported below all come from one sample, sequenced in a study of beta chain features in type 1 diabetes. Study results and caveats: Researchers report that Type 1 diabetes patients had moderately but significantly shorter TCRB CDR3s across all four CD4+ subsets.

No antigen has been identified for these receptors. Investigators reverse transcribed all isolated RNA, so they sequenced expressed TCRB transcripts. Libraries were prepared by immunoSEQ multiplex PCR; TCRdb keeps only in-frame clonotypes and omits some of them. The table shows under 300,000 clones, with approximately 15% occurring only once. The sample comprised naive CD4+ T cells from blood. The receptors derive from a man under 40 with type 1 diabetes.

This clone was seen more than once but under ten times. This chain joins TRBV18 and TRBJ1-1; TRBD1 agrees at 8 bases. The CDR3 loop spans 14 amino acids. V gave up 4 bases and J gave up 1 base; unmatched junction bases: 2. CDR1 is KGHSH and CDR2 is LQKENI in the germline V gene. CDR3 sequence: CASSQGQANTEAFF. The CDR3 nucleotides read TGTGCCAGCTCACAGGGACAGGCGAACACTGAAGCTTTCTTT. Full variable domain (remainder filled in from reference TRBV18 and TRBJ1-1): NAGVMQNPRHLVRRRGQEARLRCSPMKGHSHVYWYRQLPEEGLKFMVYLQKENIIDESGMPKERFSAEFPKEGPSILRIQQVVRGDSAAYFCASSQGQANTEAFFGQGTRLTVV.

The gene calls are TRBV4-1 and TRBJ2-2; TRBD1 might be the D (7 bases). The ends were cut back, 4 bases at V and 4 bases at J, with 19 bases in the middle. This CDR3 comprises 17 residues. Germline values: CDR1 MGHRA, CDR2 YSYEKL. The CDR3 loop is CASSPQGGGMGTGELFF. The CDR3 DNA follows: TGCGCCAGCAGCCCGCAGGGGGGCGGGATGGGCACCGGGGAGCTGTTTTTT.

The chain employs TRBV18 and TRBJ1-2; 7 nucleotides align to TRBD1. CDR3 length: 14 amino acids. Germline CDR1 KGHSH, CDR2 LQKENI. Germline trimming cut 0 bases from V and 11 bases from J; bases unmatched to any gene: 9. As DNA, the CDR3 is TGTGCCAGCTCACCACCCGACAGGGTCCTTTGGTACACCTTC. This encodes CASSPPDRVLWYTF.

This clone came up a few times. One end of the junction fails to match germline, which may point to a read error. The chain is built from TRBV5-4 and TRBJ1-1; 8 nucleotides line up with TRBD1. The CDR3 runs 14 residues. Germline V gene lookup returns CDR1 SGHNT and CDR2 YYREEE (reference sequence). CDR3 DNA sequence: TGTGCCAGCAGGTTGGGACAGGAGAACACTGAAGCTTTCTTT. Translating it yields CASRLGQENTEAFF.

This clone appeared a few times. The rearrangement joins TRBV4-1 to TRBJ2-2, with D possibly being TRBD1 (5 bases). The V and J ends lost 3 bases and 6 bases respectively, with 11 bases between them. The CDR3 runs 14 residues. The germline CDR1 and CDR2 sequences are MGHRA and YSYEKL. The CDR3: CASSQSGKPGELFF. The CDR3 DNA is TGCGCCAGCAGCCAGTCAGGGAAACCCGGGGAGCTGTTTTTT.

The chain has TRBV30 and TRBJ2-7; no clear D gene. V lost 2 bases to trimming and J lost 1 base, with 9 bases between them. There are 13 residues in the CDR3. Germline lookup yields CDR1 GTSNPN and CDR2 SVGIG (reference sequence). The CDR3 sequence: CAWSRDKSYEQYF. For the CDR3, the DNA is TGTGCCTGGAGTCGTGACAAGTCCTACGAGCAGTACTTC.

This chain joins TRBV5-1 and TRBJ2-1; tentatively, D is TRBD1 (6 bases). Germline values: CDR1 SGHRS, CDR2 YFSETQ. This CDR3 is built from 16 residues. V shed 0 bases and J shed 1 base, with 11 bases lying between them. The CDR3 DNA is TGCGCCAGCAGCTTGGGAGCAGGGGAATCCTACAATGAGCAGTTCTTC. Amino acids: CASSLGAGESYNEQFF. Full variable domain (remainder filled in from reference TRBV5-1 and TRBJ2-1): KAGVTQTPRYLIKTRGQQVTLSCSPISGHRSVSWYQQTPGQGLQFLFEYFSETQRNKGNFPGRFSGRQFSNSRSEMNVSTLELGDSALYLCASSLGAGESYNEQFFGPGTRLTVL.

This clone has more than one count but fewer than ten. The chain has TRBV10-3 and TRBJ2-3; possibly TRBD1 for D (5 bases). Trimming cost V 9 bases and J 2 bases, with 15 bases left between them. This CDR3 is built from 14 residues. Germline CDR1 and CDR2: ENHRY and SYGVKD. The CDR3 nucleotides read TGTGCCATTAAACCCCCAGGGTCCACAGATACGCAGTATTTT. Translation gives CAIKPPGSTDTQYF.

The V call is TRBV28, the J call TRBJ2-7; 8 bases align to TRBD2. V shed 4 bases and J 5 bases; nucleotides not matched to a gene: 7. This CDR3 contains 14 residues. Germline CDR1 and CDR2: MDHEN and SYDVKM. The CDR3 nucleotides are TGTGCCAGCAGTTCCCGGGGGGGGCGGCACGAGCAGTACTTC. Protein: CASSSRGGRHEQYF.

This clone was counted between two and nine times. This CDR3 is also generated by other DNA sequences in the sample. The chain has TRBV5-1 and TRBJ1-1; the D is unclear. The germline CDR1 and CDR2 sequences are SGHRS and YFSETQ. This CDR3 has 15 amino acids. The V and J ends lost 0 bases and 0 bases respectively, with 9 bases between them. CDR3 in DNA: TGCGCCAGCAGCTTGGCGGCGGGTCTGAACACTGAAGCTTTCTTT. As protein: CASSLAAGLNTEAFF.

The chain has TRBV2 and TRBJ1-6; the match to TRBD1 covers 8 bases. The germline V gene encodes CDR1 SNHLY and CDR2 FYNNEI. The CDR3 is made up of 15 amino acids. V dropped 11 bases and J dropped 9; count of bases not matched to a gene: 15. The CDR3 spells CACGGAGGAGSPLHF. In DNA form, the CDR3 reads TGTGCCTGCGGGGGGGCAGGGGGCGCGGGTTCACCCCTCCACTTT.

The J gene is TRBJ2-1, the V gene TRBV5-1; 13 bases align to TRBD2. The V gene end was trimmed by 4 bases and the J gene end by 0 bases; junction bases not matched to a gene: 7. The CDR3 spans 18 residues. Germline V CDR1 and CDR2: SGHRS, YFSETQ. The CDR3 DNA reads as TGCGCCAGCAGCCCCGGGACTAGCGGGATTAGCTCCTACAATGAGCAGTTCTTC. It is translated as CASSPGTSGISSYNEQFF.

CDR3 amino acids: CASSPLGQNTEAFF. CDR3 sequence (DNA): TGTGCCAGCAGCCCCCTGGGGCAAAACACTGAAGCTTTCTTT. The rearrangement uses TRBV14 and TRBJ1-1, with D perhaps TRBD1 (5 bases). The CDR3 spans 14 residues. V lost 4 bases and J 2 bases, leaving 11 bases between the germline ends. In germline, CDR1 is SGHDN, CDR2 FVKESK.

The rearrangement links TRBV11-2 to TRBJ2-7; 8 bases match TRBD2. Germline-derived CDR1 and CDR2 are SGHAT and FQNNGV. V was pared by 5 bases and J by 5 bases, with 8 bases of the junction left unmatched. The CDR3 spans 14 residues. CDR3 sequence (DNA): TGTGCCAGCAGCCCTCGCGCGGGAGGTAACGAGCAGTACTTC. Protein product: CASSPRAGGNEQYF.

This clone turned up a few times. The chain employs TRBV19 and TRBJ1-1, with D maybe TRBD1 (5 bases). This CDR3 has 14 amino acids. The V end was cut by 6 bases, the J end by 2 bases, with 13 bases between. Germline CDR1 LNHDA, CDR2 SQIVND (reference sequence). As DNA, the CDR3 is TGTGCCAGTAGACTTGACAGAAAAAACACTGAAGCTTTCTTT. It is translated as CASRLDRKNTEAFF.

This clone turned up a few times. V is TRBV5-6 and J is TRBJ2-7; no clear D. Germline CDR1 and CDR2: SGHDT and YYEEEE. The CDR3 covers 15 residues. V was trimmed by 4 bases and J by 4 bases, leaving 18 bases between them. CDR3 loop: CASSAALTLFYEQYF. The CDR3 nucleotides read TGTGCCAGCAGCGCCGCTCTTACCCTATTTTACGAGCAGTACTTC. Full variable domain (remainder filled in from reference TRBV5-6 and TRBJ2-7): DAGVTQSPTHLIKTRGQQVTLRCSPKSGHDTVSWYQQALGQGPQFIFQYYEEEERQRGNFPDRFSGHQFPNYSSELNVNALLLGDSALYLCASSAALTLFYEQYFGPGTRLTVT.

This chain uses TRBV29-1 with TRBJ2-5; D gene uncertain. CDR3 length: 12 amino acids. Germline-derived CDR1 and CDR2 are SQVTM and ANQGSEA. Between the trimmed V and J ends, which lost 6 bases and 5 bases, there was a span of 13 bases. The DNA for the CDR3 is TGCAGCGTGGCCCTCGACACGGAGACCCAGTACTTC. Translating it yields CSVALDTETQYF.

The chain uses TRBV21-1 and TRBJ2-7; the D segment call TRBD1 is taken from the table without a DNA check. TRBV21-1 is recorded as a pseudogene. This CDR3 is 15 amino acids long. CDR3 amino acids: CASSNEDRGYYEQYF. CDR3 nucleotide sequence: TGTGCCAGCAGCAATGAGGACAGGGGATACTACGAGCAGTACTTC.

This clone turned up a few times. The CDR3 loop reads CASSELRQETQYF. The CDR3 DNA reads TGTGCCAGCAGTGAACTCCGGCAAGAGACCCAGTACTTC. The chain uses TRBV6-1 and TRBJ2-5; D is unclear. The CDR3 has 13 amino acids. The germline gives CDR1 MNHNS, CDR2 SASEGT. The ends were cut back, 2 bases at V and 2 bases at J, with 6 bases in the middle.

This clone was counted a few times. The CDR3 nucleotides read TGTGCCAGCAGCTTTGGACTAGCTACCTACAATGAGCAGTTCTTC. Translating it yields CASSFGLATYNEQFF. This rearrangement joins TRBV5-8 to TRBJ2-1; TRBD2 matches 8 bases. Germline V CDR1 and CDR2: SGHTS, YDEGEE. Losses at the gene ends were 2 bases for V and 2 bases for J; bases not matched to a gene: 3. The length of the CDR3 is 15 residues.

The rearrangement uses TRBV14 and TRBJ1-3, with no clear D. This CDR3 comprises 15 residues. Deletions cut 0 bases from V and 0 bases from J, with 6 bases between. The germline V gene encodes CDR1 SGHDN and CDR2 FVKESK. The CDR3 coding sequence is TGTGCCAGCAGCCAAGATCGTAGCTCTGGAAACACCATATATTTT. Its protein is CASSQDRSSGNTIYF.

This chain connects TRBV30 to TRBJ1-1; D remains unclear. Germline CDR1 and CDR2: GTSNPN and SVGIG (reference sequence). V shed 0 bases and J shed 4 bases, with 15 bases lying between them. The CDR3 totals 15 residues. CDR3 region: CAWSVDPGRGTEAFF. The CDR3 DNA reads TGTGCCTGGAGTGTAGACCCCGGGAGAGGCACTGAAGCTTTCTTT.

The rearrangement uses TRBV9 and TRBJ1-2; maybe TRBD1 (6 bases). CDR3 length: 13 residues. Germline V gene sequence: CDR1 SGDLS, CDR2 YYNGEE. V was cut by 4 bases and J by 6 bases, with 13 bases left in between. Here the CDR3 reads CASSTEQGNGYTF. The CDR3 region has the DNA TGTGCCAGCAGCACAGAACAGGGAAATGGCTACACCTTC.

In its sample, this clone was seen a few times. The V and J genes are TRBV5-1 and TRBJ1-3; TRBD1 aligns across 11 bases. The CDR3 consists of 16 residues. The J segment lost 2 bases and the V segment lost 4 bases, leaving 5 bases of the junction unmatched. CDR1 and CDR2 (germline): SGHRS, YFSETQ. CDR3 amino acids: CASSAPGQGAGNTIYF. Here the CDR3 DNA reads TGCGCCAGCAGCGCCCCGGGACAGGGGGCTGGAAACACCATATATTTT.